This T cell receptor beta chain stems from a study of blood T cell repertoires in COVID-19. Whole-study context: Both acute and convalescent COVID-19 samples were obtained from the United States, Italy and Spain. The analysed material was cDNA or gDNA that came from T cells, B-cell-depleted T cells, or PBMCs.

This clone was counted a few times. In the source study's methods: Reference gene primer amplification in the assay estimated nucleated cell counts. Method: immunoSEQ multiplex PCR; TCRdb's copy keeps in-frame clones and lacks some. Clonal size and the V and J genes are those of that table, whereas D and trimming came from the DNA. Of about 110,000 clones listed, about nine tenths are singletons. Germline V CDR1 and CDR2: MNHNS, SASEGT. The J segment lost 6 bases and the V segment lost 4 bases, leaving 8 bases of the junction unmatched. This CDR3 is 16 amino acids long. This sequence originates from a human donor in a cohort sampled during active COVID-19. The chain carries TRBV6-1 and TRBJ2-2, with TRBD1 matching 10 bases. The material sequenced was peripheral blood. The CDR3 region is CASSAHPGQGSGELFF. In DNA form, the CDR3 reads TGTGCCAGCAGTGCCCATCCGGGACAGGGGTCCGGGGAGCTGTTTTTT.